This T cell receptor (beta chain) is from a study of blood T cell repertoires in COVID-19. Across the whole study: In each case, the material was cDNA or gDNA derived from T cells, B-cell-depleted T cells, or PBMCs.

TCRdb's table, derived via immunoSEQ multiplex PCR, lists solely in-frame clones and lacks some. The repertoire holds roughly 70,000 clones, around 86% seen once, with around 3.5% in the top ten. The CDR3 is 15 residues long. V lost 5 bases to trimming and J lost 9 bases; unmatched junction nucleotides: 6. CDR1 SGHNT and CDR2 YENEEA come from the germline V gene. The chain is built from TRBV11-3 and TRBJ2-1; 14 bases line up with TRBD2. Material for sequencing was peripheral blood. The TCR originated in a man between 45 and 60 years old with active COVID-19. The CDR3 coding sequence is TGTGCCAGCAGCCCCGGACTAGCGGGGGGAAGTGAGCAGTTCTTC. Translated: CASSPGLAGGSEQFF.